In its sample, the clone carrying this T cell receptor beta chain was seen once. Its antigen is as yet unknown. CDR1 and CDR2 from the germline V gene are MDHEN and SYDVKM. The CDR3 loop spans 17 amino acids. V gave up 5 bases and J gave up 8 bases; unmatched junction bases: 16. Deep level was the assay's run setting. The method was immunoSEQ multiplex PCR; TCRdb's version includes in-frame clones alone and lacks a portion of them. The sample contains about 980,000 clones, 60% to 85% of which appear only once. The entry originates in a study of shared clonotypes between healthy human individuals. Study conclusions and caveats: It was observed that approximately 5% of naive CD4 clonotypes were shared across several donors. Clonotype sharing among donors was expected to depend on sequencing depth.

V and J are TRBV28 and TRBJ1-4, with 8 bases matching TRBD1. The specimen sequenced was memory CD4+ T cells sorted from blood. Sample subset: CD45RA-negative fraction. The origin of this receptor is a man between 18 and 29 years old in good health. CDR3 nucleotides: TGTGCCAGCAGTCCAGGACAGGGTTTGACTCCGTGGGAAAAACTGTTTTTT. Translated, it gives CASSPGQGLTPWEKLFF.